This record covers a single T cell receptor (beta chain). The sample is drawn from a study of cytomegalovirus exposure and HLA in healthy donors. When sampled, the donors appeared nominally healthy, though they likely had unrecorded immune exposures. The CDR3 has 15 residues. The junction had 8 bases not matched to a gene; V was cut back by 3 bases and J by 6 bases. Germline-derived CDR1 and CDR2 are GTSNPN and SVGIG (reference sequence). PCR employed 60 Vbeta and 13 Jbeta primers. Profiled with immunoSEQ multiplex PCR; TCRdb holds only in-frame clones, not every one. Its listing shows about 200,000 clones.

The sample consisted of PBMCs. The chain uses TRBV30 and TRBJ2-3; 11 bases line up with TRBD1. The TCR sequence derives from a girl aged 2 to 10 in good health and CMV-seropositive. The CDR3 bases are TGTGCCTGGAGCGTACGGGACAGGGGGTCGGATACGCAGTATTTT. Amino acid sequence: CAWSVRDRGSDTQYF.